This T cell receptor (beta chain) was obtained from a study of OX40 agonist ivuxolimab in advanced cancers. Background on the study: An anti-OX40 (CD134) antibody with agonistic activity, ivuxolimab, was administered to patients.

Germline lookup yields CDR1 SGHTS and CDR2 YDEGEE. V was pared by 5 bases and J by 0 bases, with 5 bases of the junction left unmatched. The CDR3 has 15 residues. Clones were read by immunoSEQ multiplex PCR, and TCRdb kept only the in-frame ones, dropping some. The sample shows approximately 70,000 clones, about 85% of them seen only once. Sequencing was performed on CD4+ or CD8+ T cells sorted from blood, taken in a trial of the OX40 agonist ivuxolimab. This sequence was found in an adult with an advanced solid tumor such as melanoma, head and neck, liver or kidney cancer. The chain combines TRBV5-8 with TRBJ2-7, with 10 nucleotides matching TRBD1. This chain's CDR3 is CASRRRTGGSYEQYF. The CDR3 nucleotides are TGTGCCAGCAGGCGACGGACAGGGGGCTCCTACGAGCAGTACTTC.